Listed below are T cell receptor beta chains from one sample, sequenced in a study of Ad26.COV2.S vaccination and SARS-CoV-2 variants. Assay used: immunoSEQ multiplex PCR; TCRdb lists only in-frame clones, some missing. Counted here are some 270,000 clones, around nine tenths occurring once; the ten biggest clones make up 2.9%. The sample was peripheral blood, taken in a trial of Ad26.COV2.S vaccine versus placebo. The source is a person aged 18-65 years who received the Ad26.COV2.S COVID-19 vaccine or a placebo. Both conserved end residues are part of each CDR3. Fields, in order: clone size, J gene, CDR3 length, D gene, V gene, CDR3 protein, CDR3 DNA. D genes are given only for firm matches. Rows give clone size only sometimes, using once, few, many, or a class for an expanded clone.

clone_size: -
j_call: TRBJ2-7
cdr3_length: 13
d_call: -
v_call: TRBV18
cdr3_aa: CASSRAGAHEQYF
cdr3_nt: TGTGCCAGCTCCAGGGCAGGAGCCCACGAGCAGTACTTC

clone_size: once
j_call: TRBJ1-1
cdr3_length: 15
d_call: -
v_call: TRBV4-1
cdr3_aa: CASSRGGVGNTEAFF
cdr3_nt: TGCGCCAGCAGCCGGGGAGGGGTCGGCAACACTGAAGCTTTCTTT

clone_size: once
j_call: TRBJ1-5
cdr3_length: 14
d_call: -
v_call: TRBV6-2/TRBV6-3
cdr3_aa: CASSYSAGNWPQHF
cdr3_nt: TGTGCCAGCAGTTACTCCGCAGGGAATTGGCCCCAGCATTTT

clone_size: once
j_call: TRBJ1-5
cdr3_length: 15
d_call: -
v_call: TRBV27
cdr3_aa: CASSQDFQSSQPQHF
cdr3_nt: TGTGCCAGCAGTCAAGACTTCCAAAGCAGTCAGCCCCAGCATTTT

clone_size: -
j_call: TRBJ2-7
cdr3_length: 13
d_call: -
v_call: TRBV18
cdr3_aa: CASSPASAHEQYF
cdr3_nt: TGTGCCAGCTCACCGGCCTCTGCCCACGAGCAGTACTTC

clone_size: -
j_call: TRBJ2-1
cdr3_length: 12
d_call: -
v_call: TRBV4-3
cdr3_aa: CASRGMDNEQFF
cdr3_nt: TGCGCCAGCAGGGGAATGGACAATGAGCAGTTCTTC

clone_size: -
j_call: TRBJ1-5
cdr3_length: 15
d_call: -
v_call: TRBV12-5
cdr3_aa: CASGLGARGNQPQHF
cdr3_nt: TGTGCTAGTGGTTTAGGGGCGCGGGGCAATCAGCCCCAGCATTTT

clone_size: -
j_call: TRBJ2-1
cdr3_length: 17
d_call: TRBD2
v_call: TRBV5-1
cdr3_aa: CASSLGGASGTQNEQFF
cdr3_nt: TGCGCCAGCAGCTTGGGGGGCGCTAGCGGTACACAGAATGAGCAGTTCTTC

clone_size: -
j_call: TRBJ1-1
cdr3_length: 15
d_call: -
v_call: TRBV4-2
cdr3_aa: CASSQDRQGNTEAFF
cdr3_nt: TGTGCCAGCAGCCAAGACCGTCAGGGAAACACTGAAGCTTTCTTT

clone_size: few
j_call: TRBJ1-1
cdr3_length: 15
d_call: -
v_call: TRBV5-1
cdr3_aa: CASSLVVGRDTEAFF
cdr3_nt: TGCGCCAGCAGCTTGGTTGTGGGGAGAGACACTGAAGCTTTCTTT

clone_size: few
j_call: TRBJ2-3
cdr3_length: 15
d_call: -
v_call: TRBV6-4
cdr3_aa: CASSDSVGGPDTQYF
cdr3_nt: TGTGCCAGCAGTGACTCTGTTGGGGGCCCGGATACGCAGTATTTT

clone_size: -
j_call: TRBJ2-2
cdr3_length: 13
d_call: -
v_call: TRBV6-5
cdr3_aa: CASSSLDGGELFF
cdr3_nt: TGTGCCAGCAGTTCCCTGGACGGCGGGGAGCTGTTTTTT

clone_size: -
j_call: TRBJ1-6
cdr3_length: 16
d_call: -
v_call: TRBV9
cdr3_aa: CASSLPPGVDNSPLHF
cdr3_nt: TGTGCCAGCAGTCTTCCTCCCGGGGTTGATAATTCACCCCTCCACTTT

clone_size: -
j_call: TRBJ1-3
cdr3_length: 14
d_call: -
v_call: TRBV4-3
cdr3_aa: CASSQGPGLGTIYF
cdr3_nt: TGCGCCAGCAGCCAAGGACCGGGGCTTGGCACCATATATTTT

clone_size: once
j_call: TRBJ1-1
cdr3_length: 15
d_call: -
v_call: TRBV7-2
cdr3_aa: CASSSDHRANTEAFF
cdr3_nt: TGTGCCAGCAGCTCAGATCACAGGGCGAACACTGAAGCTTTCTTT

clone_size: -
j_call: TRBJ1-1
cdr3_length: 14
d_call: -
v_call: TRBV18
cdr3_aa: CASSPIGTAGEAFF
cdr3_nt: TGTGCCAGCTCACCGATAGGGACCGCGGGAGAAGCTTTCTTT

clone_size: once
j_call: TRBJ1-2
cdr3_length: 15
d_call: -
v_call: TRBV5-1
cdr3_aa: CASSQDGAYNYGYTF
cdr3_nt: TGCGCCAGCAGCCAAGACGGGGCTTATAACTATGGCTACACCTTC

clone_size: -
j_call: TRBJ2-5
cdr3_length: 16
d_call: -
v_call: TRBV7-2
cdr3_aa: CASSSGKGRGSENQYF
cdr3_nt: TGTGCCAGCAGCTCGGGAAAGGGTAGGGGTAGCGAAAACCAGTACTTC

clone_size: -
j_call: TRBJ1-5
cdr3_length: 18
d_call: TRBD1
v_call: TRBV7-2
cdr3_aa: CASSLPRTGGAANQPQHF
cdr3_nt: TGTGCCAGCAGCTTACCTCGGACAGGGGGCGCGGCAAATCAGCCCCAGCATTTT

clone_size: few
j_call: TRBJ2-3
cdr3_length: 18
d_call: TRBD2
v_call: TRBV9
cdr3_aa: CASSVLAGGLGGTDTQYF
cdr3_nt: TGTGCCAGCAGCGTACTAGCGGGAGGGCTGGGGGGCACAGATACGCAGTATTTT

clone_size: once
j_call: TRBJ2-1
cdr3_length: 14
d_call: -
v_call: TRBV7-8
cdr3_aa: CASSLVDEYNEQFF
cdr3_nt: TGTGCCAGCAGCTTAGTAGACGAGTACAATGAGCAGTTCTTC

clone_size: -
j_call: TRBJ2-4
cdr3_length: 16
d_call: -
v_call: TRBV19
cdr3_aa: CASSISVGIAKNIQYF
cdr3_nt: TGTGCCAGTAGTATATCGGTGGGAATAGCCAAAAACATTCAGTACTTC

clone_size: -
j_call: TRBJ2-3
cdr3_length: 14
d_call: -
v_call: TRBV7-3
cdr3_aa: CASSSGSGTDTQYF
cdr3_nt: TGTGCCAGCAGCTCAGGGTCGGGGACAGATACGCAGTATTTT

clone_size: -
j_call: TRBJ2-7
cdr3_length: 12
d_call: -
v_call: TRBV2
cdr3_aa: CASMGESYEQYF
cdr3_nt: TGTGCCAGCATGGGGGAATCCTACGAGCAGTACTTC

clone_size: -
j_call: TRBJ1-5
cdr3_length: 15
d_call: -
v_call: TRBV19
cdr3_aa: CASTLASGHGQPQHF
cdr3_nt: TGTGCCAGTACGCTCGCGAGCGGACATGGTCAGCCCCAGCATTTT

clone_size: -
j_call: TRBJ2-1
cdr3_length: 16
d_call: -
v_call: TRBV3-1/TRBV3-2
cdr3_aa: CASSQARSRSYNEQFF
cdr3_nt: TGTGCCAGCAGCCAAGCCCGGTCCAGGTCCTACAATGAGCAGTTCTTC

clone_size: -
j_call: TRBJ2-2
cdr3_length: 16
d_call: -
v_call: TRBV3-1/TRBV3-2
cdr3_aa: CASSQDVAGNTGELFF
cdr3_nt: TGTGCCAGCAGCCAAGATGTGGCGGGAAATACCGGGGAGCTGTTTTTT